This TCR beta chain was identified in a study of cytomegalovirus exposure and HLA in healthy donors. Notes on the study in general: TCR beta V- and J-gene trimming, according to a later analysis, was linked to a missense DCLRE1C variant. Altogether, more than 150 TCR beta chains were recorded as cytomegalovirus-associated. Usually a TCR sequence was rare, but some public TCRs were found in many donors.

V lost 5 bases to trimming and J lost 5 bases, with 13 bases between them. In germline, CDR1 is LNHDA, CDR2 SQIVND (reference sequence). CDR3 length: 15 residues. Primers included in the PCR were 60 Vbeta and 13 Jbeta primers. Assay: immunoSEQ multiplex PCR; the TCRdb copy retains only in-frame clones and omits some. In the table there are about 160,000 clones, more than 70% of which are singletons. As regards this clone: Its specificity is not known.

The chain joins TRBV19 to TRBJ1-6; a weak D match, TRBD1 (6 bases). Sequencing was done on a sample of PBMCs. This TCR derives from a man aged 25 to 45 in good health and CMV-seronegative. As DNA, the CDR3 is TGTGCCAGTAGTGCCGGACAGCTTCATAATTCACCCCTCCACTTT. Translation: CASSAGQLHNSPLHF.